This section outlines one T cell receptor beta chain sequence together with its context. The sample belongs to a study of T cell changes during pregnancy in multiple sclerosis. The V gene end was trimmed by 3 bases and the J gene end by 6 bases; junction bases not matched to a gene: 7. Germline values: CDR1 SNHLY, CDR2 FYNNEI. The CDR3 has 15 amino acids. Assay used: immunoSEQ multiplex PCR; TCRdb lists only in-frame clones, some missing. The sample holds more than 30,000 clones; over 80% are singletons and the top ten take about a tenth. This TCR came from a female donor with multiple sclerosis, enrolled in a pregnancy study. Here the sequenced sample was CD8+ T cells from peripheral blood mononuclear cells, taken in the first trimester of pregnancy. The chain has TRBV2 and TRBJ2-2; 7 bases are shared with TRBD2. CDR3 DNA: TGTGCCAGCAGTGAGATGTCTGGGGGGGCCGGGGAGCTGTTTTTT. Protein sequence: CASSEMSGGAGELFF.